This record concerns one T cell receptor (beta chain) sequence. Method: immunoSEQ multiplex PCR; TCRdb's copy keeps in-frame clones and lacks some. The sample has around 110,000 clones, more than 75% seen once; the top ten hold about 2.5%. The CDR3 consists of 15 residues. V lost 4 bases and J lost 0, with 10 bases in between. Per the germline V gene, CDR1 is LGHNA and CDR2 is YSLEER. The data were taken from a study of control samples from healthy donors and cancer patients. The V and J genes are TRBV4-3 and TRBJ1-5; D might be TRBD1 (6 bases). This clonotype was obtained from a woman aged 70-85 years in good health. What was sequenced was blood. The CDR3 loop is CASSRGRNSNQPQHF. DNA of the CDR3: TGCGCCAGCAGCCGGGGGCGGAATAGCAATCAGCCCCAGCATTTT.